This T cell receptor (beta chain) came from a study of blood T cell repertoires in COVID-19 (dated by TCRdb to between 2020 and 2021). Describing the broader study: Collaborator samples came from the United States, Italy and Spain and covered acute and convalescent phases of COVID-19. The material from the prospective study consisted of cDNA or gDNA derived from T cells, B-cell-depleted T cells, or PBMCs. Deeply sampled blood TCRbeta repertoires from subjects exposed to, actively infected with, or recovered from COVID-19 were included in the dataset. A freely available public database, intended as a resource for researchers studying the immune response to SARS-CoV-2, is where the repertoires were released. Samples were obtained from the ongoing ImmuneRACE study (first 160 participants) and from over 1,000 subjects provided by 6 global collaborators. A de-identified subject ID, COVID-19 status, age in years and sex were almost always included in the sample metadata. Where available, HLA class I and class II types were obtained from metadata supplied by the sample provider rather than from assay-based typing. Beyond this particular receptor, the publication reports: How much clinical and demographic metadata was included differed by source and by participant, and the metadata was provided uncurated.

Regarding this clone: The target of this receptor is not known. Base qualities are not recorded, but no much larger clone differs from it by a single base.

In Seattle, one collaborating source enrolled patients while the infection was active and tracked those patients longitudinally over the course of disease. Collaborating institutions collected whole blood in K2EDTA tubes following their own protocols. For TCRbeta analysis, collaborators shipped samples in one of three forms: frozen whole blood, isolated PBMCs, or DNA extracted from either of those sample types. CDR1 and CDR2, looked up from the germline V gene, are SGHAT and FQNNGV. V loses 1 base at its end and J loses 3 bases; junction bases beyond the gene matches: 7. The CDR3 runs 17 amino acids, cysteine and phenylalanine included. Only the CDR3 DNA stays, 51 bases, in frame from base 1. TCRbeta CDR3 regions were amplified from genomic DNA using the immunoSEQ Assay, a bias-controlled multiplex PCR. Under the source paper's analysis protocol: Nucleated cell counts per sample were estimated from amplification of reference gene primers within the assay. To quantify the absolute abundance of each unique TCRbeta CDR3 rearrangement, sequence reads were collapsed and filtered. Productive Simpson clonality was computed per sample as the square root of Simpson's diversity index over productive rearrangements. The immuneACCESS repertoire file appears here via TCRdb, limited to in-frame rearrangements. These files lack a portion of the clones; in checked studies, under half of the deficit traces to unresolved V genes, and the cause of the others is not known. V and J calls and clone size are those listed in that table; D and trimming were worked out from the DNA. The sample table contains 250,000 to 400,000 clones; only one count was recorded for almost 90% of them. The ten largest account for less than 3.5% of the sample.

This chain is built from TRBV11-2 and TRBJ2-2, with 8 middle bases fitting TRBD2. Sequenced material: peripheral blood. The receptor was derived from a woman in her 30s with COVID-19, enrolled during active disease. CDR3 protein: CASSLVSTSGYTGELFF. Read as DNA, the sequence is TGTGCCAGCAGCTTAGTTAGCACTAGCGGATACACCGGGGAGCTGTTTTTT.